The clone carrying this T cell receptor beta chain was seen only a few times. Its antigen is as yet unknown. The source of the sample is a study of T cells after yellow fever vaccination. As for the study in general: The authors prepared low-cell-number fractions using SMART-Seq v4 Ultra Low Input.

Template switching by 5'RACE produced TCR cDNA, adding a universal primer site and UMIs. A single record per CDR3 protein comes from TCRdb applying MiXCR to the 5' RACE reads. The sample yields around 340,000 distinct CDR3 sequences, under 15% seen once. Study results and limitations: Secondary responses were weaker yet peaked faster, day 5 versus 15.

The CDR3 has 14 residues. Trimming took off 3 bases at V and 4 bases at J, with 13 bases between the two ends. The clonotype was recovered from a man aged 18 to 30 who received the YFV17D yellow fever vaccine. V gene TRBV12-3 or TRBV12-4 combines with J gene TRBJ2-7; D is possibly TRBD1 (6 bases). Sequences were derived from CD4+ T cells sorted from PBMCs, sampled 15 days after the yellow fever booster vaccination. This CDR3 reads CASSFQGGGYEQYF. As DNA, the CDR3 is TGTGCCAGCAGTTTTCAAGGGGGTGGGTACGAGCAGTACTTC.